The rows below give T cell receptor beta chains drawn from one sample of a study of shared clonotypes between healthy human individuals. The assay was immunoSEQ multiplex PCR, and TCRdb's table has in-frame clones only and misses some. Counted here are around 1.6 million clones, 98% occurring once; the ten biggest clones make up about 0.42%. Sequencing was performed on naive CD4+ T cells sorted from blood. These receptors were obtained from a man aged 25 to 40 in good health. CDR3s include the opening cysteine and the closing phenylalanine or tryptophan. D genes are given only for firm matches. Rows give clone size only sometimes, using once, few, many, or a class for an expanded clone.

size	V	J	D	CDR3	DNA
-	TRBV28	TRBJ2-7	-	CASRQVGSYEQYF	TGTGCCAGCAGACAGGTCGGCTCCTACGAGCAGTACTTC
-	TRBV14	TRBJ2-4	-	CASSQDAQVGKNIQYF	TGTGCCAGCAGCCAAGACGCTCAGGTGGGAAAAAACATTCAGTACTTC
-	TRBV7-9	TRBJ2-7	TRBD1	CATKGGRDRVEGVYEQYF	TGTGCCACCAAAGGGGGTCGGGACAGGGTCGAAGGTGTCTACGAGCAGTACTTC
-	TRBV10-3	TRBJ1-4	-	CAISDVREEKLFF	TGTGCCATCAGTGACGTCCGGGAAGAAAAACTGTTTTTT
-	TRBV29-1	TRBJ2-5	-	CSVAASSQETQYF	TGCAGCGTTGCGGCGTCAAGTCAAGAGACCCAGTACTTC
once	TRBV27	TRBJ2-7	-	CASSSVISSYEQYF	TGTGCCAGCAGTTCTGTGATTAGCTCCTACGAGCAGTACTTC
-	TRBV5-5	TRBJ2-5	TRBD2	CASSLGRSRGLAGAGETQYF	TGTGCCAGCAGCTTAGGGAGGTCGAGGGGATTGGCGGGAGCAGGGGAGACCCAGTACTTC
once	TRBV7-8	TRBJ2-2	TRBD1	CASSLFRQGAGELFF	TGTGCCAGCAGCCTATTCCGACAGGGGGCCGGGGAGCTGTTTTTT
-	TRBV19	TRBJ1-4	-	CASSTTAGVRVNEKLFF	TGTGCCAGTAGTACAACCGCCGGGGTGAGAGTTAATGAAAAACTGTTTTTT
-	TRBV9	TRBJ2-5	-	CASSVSGDGETQYF	TGTGCCAGCAGCGTATCAGGGGATGGAGAGACCCAGTACTTC
once	TRBV28	TRBJ1-2	-	CASSFLDVAGYTF	TGTGCCAGCAGTTTCTTGGACGTTGCGGGCTACACCTTC
-	TRBV28	TRBJ1-5	TRBD1	CASRPQQGSKSQPQHF	TGTGCCAGCAGACCACAACAGGGGTCGAAAAGTCAGCCCCAGCATTTT
once	TRBV5-1	TRBJ1-4	-	CASKKTGANEKLFF	TGCGCCAGCAAGAAGACAGGAGCTAATGAAAAACTGTTTTTT
-	TRBV10-2	TRBJ1-5	TRBD1	CASTPETGPGGPQHF	TGCGCCAGCACTCCCGAGACAGGGCCCGGGGGGCCCCAGCATTTT
once	TRBV9	TRBJ2-7	-	CASSVSLGGYEQYF	TGTGCCAGCAGCGTATCCCTCGGTGGATACGAGCAGTACTTC
-	TRBV19	TRBJ1-1	-	CASSIEVLASTEAFF	TGTGCCAGTAGTATTGAGGTGCTAGCCAGCACTGAAGCTTTCTTT
-	TRBV27	TRBJ2-6	-	CASTGGGSGANVLTF	TGTGCCAGCACAGGGGGGGGCTCTGGGGCCAACGTCCTGACTTTC
-	TRBV5-4	TRBJ1-2	-	CASSDMGRTINYGYTF	TGTGCCAGCAGCGATATGGGTCGGACGATTAACTATGGCTACACCTTC
-	TRBV5-8	TRBJ1-1	-	CASSRMFEAFF	TGTGCCAGCAGCCGAATGTTTGAAGCTTTCTTT
-	TRBV29-1	TRBJ2-5	-	CSVDLVPETQYF	TGCAGCGTTGATCTGGTGCCCGAGACCCAGTACTTC
-	TRBV28	TRBJ2-3	TRBD2	CASFLAGGWPDTQYF	TGTGCCAGTTTTTTAGCGGGAGGCTGGCCAGATACGCAGTATTTT
-	TRBV19	TRBJ2-3	-	CASGGRSRTDTQYF	TGTGCCAGTGGGGGGCGCAGCCGCACAGATACGCAGTATTTT
-	TRBV6-5	TRBJ1-1	TRBD1	CASSYTGQINTEAFF	TGTGCCAGCAGTTACACGGGACAGATAAACACTGAAGCTTTCTTT
-	TRBV6-5	TRBJ1-5	-	CATGRSSNQPQHF	TGTGCCACGGGGAGGTCCAGCAATCAGCCCCAGCATTTT
-	TRBV19	TRBJ1-2	-	CASSIGTAGNYGYTF	TGTGCCAGTAGTATAGGGACCGCGGGGAACTATGGCTACACCTTC
-	TRBV18	TRBJ1-2	-	CASSPPGTRVDYGYTF	TGTGCCAGCTCACCTCCGGGAACACGGGTAGACTATGGCTACACCTTC
-	TRBV29-1	TRBJ1-2	-	CSVLRPPGNYGYTF	TGCAGCGTCCTCAGGCCTCCGGGGAACTATGGCTACACCTTC
once	TRBV7-2	TRBJ2-7	-	CASSKRTGESYEQYF	TGTGCCAGCAGCAAGCGCACGGGGGAGTCCTACGAGCAGTACTTC
-	TRBV5-4	TRBJ2-3	TRBD2	CASSFGGGTDTQYF	TGTGCCAGCAGCTTCGGGGGGGGCACAGATACGCAGTATTTT
-	TRBV2	TRBJ2-5	-	CASSIMGGQETQYF	TGTGCCAGCAGTATTATGGGCGGGCAAGAGACCCAGTACTTC
-	TRBV7-9	TRBJ2-7	TRBD1	CASSRRQGLGEQYF	TGTGCCAGCAGCCGAAGACAGGGCCTGGGCGAGCAGTACTTC
-	TRBV11-2	TRBJ2-1	-	CASSPTPGDEQFF	TGTGCCAGCAGCCCTACCCCGGGGGATGAGCAGTTCTTC
-	TRBV9	TRBJ2-2	-	CASSVVPGSGELFF	TGTGCCAGCAGCGTAGTACCCGGGTCTGGGGAGCTGTTTTTT